This T cell receptor beta chain derives from a study of shared clonotypes between healthy human individuals. Overall study findings and caveats: Though the depth was large, rarefaction showed that sorted-subset sequencing was incomplete. A small donor pool kept down the genetic and exposure-history diversity that was represented.

Points on this clone: Its antigen remains unidentified.

Across several immunoSEQ plates, the genomic DNA of each subset was split evenly. Sorted-subset replicate PCRs used about 200 ng DNA, around 27,000 T cell genomes. The repertoire was sequenced with immunoSEQ multiplex PCR; TCRdb's copy has only in-frame clones and lacks some. There are roughly 2 million clones in the sample; 90% to 97% occur only once, and more than 0.1% lies in the top ten. The CDR3 length is 11 residues. Trimming left V 5 bases short and J 14 bases short, with 13 bases between. In germline, CDR1 is MNHEY, CDR2 SVGAGI. The chain couples TRBV6-5 to TRBJ2-1; D unresolved. The sequenced sample consisted of naive CD4+ T cells sorted from blood. Indicated subset: CD45RA+ positively selected. The origin of this receptor is a young man in good health. The CDR3 DNA sequence: TGTGCCAGCAGTGATAGTAGAGGCGAGTTCTTC. Protein sequence: CASSDSRGEFF.